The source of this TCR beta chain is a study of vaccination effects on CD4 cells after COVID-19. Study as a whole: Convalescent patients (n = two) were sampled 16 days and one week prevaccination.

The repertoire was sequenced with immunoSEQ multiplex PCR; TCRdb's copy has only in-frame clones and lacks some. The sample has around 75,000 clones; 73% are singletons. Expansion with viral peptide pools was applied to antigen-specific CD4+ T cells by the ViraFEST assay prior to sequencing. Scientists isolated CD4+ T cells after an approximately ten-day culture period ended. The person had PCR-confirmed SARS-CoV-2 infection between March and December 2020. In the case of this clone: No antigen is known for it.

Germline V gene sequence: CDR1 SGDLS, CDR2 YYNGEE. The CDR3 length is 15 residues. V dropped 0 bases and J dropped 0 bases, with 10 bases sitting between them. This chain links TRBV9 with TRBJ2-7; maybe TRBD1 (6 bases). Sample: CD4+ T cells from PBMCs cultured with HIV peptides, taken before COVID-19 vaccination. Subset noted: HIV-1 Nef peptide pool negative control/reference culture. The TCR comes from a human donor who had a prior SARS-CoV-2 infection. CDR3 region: CASSVGQDYSYEQYF. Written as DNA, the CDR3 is TGTGCCAGCAGCGTAGGACAGGATTACTCCTACGAGCAGTACTTC.